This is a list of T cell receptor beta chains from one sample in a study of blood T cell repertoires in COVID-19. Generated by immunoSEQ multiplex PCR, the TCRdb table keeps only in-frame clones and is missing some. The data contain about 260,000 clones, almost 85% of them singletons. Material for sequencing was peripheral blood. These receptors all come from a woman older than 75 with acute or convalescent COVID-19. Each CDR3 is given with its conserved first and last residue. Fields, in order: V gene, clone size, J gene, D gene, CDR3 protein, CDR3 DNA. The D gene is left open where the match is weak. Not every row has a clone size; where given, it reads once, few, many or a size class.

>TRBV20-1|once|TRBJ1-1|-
CSARDTYEAFF
TGCAGTGCTAGAGACACTTATGAAGCTTTCTTT
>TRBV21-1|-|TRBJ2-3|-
CASSTRTSGTLPADTQYF
TGTGCCAGCAGCACGCGGACTAGCGGGACCCTGCCCGCAGATACGCAGTATTTT
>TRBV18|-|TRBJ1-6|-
CASSKDRSNSPLHF
TGTGCCAGCTCAAAAGACAGATCTAATTCACCCCTCCACTTT
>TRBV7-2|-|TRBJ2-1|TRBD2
CASSLALAGVNEQFF
TGTGCCAGCAGCTTAGCGCTAGCGGGGGTGAATGAGCAGTTCTTC
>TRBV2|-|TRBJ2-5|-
CASSESETQYF
TGTGCCAGCAGTGAATCTGAGACCCAGTACTTC
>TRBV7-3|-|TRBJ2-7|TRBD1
CASSLGFGRGPYEQYF
TGTGCCAGCAGCTTAGGGTTCGGCAGGGGGCCGTACGAGCAGTACTTC
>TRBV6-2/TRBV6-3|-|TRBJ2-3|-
CASSYGRGSPSTDTQYF
TGTGCCAGCAGTTACGGGCGGGGATCCCCTAGCACAGATACGCAGTATTTT
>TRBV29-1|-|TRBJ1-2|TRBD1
CSVVGAGGANYGYTF
TGCAGCGTTGTTGGAGCAGGGGGCGCAAACTATGGCTACACCTTC
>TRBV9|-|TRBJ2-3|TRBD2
CASALAGGPADTQYF
TGTGCCAGCGCCCTAGCGGGGGGGCCGGCAGATACGCAGTATTTT
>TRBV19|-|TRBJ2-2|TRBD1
CASSTDRVYTGELFF
TGTGCCAGTAGTACTGACAGGGTCTACACCGGGGAGCTGTTTTTT
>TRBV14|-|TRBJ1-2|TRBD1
CASSQRRGQGNYGYTF
TGTGCCAGCAGCCAAAGACGTGGACAGGGAAACTATGGCTACACCTTC